One and the same sample provided the 32 T cell receptor beta chains below, sequenced in a study of regulatory and conventional T cells in RAG deficiency. Blood CD4+ CD25-high CD127-low regulatory T cells supplied the genomic DNA template. Here immunoSEQ multiplex PCR was the method, and the copy in TCRdb shows in-frame clones only, minus some. The sample shows over 7,000 clones, approximately 90% of them seen only once. This sample also belongs to another study, concerning regulatory T cells. That report notes: The primer mix had 52 TRBV and 13 TRBJ primers.

Sequences were obtained from CD127- CD25+ CD4+ Tregs sorted from blood. All receptors come from a human donor in good health.

This clone was observed once. The rearrangement uses TRBV6-6 and TRBJ1-2; weak D call: TRBD1 (6 bases). Germline CDR1 reads MNHNY; CDR2 reads SVGAGI (reference sequence). The CDR3 runs to 13 residues. Trimming removed 4 bases from V and 4 bases from J, with 10 bases in between. CDR3 sequence (DNA): TGTGCCAGCAGTTCTCAGGGGCGCTATGGCTACACCTTC. It is translated as CASSSQGRYGYTF.

The chain employs TRBV5-4 and TRBJ1-6; D uncertain. V dropped 3 bases and J dropped 0 bases, with 7 bases sitting between them. This CDR3 is built from 15 residues. Germline V gene data show CDR1 as SGHNT and CDR2 as YYREEE (reference sequence). The CDR3 region is CASSYRSSYNSPLHF. The CDR3 DNA is TGTGCCAGCAGCTATCGGAGCTCCTATAATTCACCCCTCCACTTT.

This clone was detected only once. V usage is TRBV10-3 and J usage is TRBJ1-2; D not certain. V was pared by 4 bases and J by 7 bases, with 13 bases between. This CDR3 region has 13 residues. Germline loops: CDR1 ENHRY, CDR2 SYGVKD. In DNA, the CDR3 is TGTGCCATCAGTGCGGGGAGAAGTGGTGGCTACACCTTC. Protein sequence: CAISAGRSGGYTF.

The chain links TRBV5-6 to TRBJ1-4, with a tentative D call TRBD1 (5 bases). The germline V gene encodes CDR1 SGHDT and CDR2 YYEEEE. The CDR3 extends over 14 amino acids. V gave up 2 bases and J gave up 8 bases, with 13 bases separating them. CDR3 sequence reads: CASSFGGSQEKLFF. CDR3 DNA: TGTGCCAGCAGCTTCGGGGGAAGTCAGGAAAAACTGTTTTTT.

V gene TRBV9 combines with J gene TRBJ2-7; possible D gene TRBD2, 5 bases. The CDR3 is 15 residues long. Germline loops: CDR1 SGDLS, CDR2 YYNGEE. The germline V and J ends were trimmed by 0 bases and 6 bases, with 16 bases remaining between them. The CDR3 is CASSVAQPSFGEQYF. CDR3 nucleotides: TGTGCCAGCAGCGTAGCTCAGCCTAGCTTCGGCGAGCAGTACTTC.

Details on this clone: Distinct nucleotide sequences in the sample also encode this CDR3. This chain joins TRBV19 and TRBJ1-2; no firm D call. Germline V gene data show CDR1 as LNHDA and CDR2 as SQIVND (reference sequence). This CDR3 comprises 16 residues. The V gene lost 5 bases and the J gene lost 2 bases, with 18 bases spanning the gap. CDR3 protein: CASSGFLLGANYGYTF. In DNA form, the CDR3 reads TGTGCCAGTAGTGGGTTTCTGCTTGGAGCCAACTATGGCTACACCTTC.

The J gene is TRBJ2-7, the V gene TRBV10-3; possible D gene TRBD2, 6 bases. The CDR3 runs to 15 residues. The germline gives CDR1 ENHRY, CDR2 SYGVKD. Trimming removed 11 bases at V and 7 bases at J, with 27 bases between. The CDR3 is CALSPRGTLIGEQYF. The CDR3 region has the DNA TGTGCCTTAAGCCCCCGGGGGACTCTCATCGGTGAGCAGTACTTC.

The chain recombines TRBV9 with TRBJ1-3, with D hard to call. The CDR3 runs to 15 residues. The V end lost 2 bases, the J end lost 0 bases, and 9 bases lay between the germline ends. Germline-derived CDR1 and CDR2 are SGDLS and YYNGEE. The CDR3 sequence is CASSVDTVSGNTIYF. The CDR3, as DNA: TGTGCCAGCAGCGTGGATACAGTCTCTGGAAACACCATATATTTT.

V gene TRBV5-1 combines with J gene TRBJ2-6; 7 nucleotides line up with TRBD2. Losses at the gene ends were 4 bases for V and 2 bases for J; bases not matched to a gene: 3. CDR3 length: 15 residues. Germline-derived CDR1 and CDR2 are SGHRS and YFSETQ. The CDR3 sequence: CASSPRGAGANVLTF. CDR3 nucleotide sequence: TGCGCCAGCAGCCCTCGGGGGGCTGGGGCCAACGTCCTGACTTTC.

V usage is TRBV18 and J usage is TRBJ2-7, with unresolved D. Trimming stripped 4 bases from V and 0 bases from J, with 16 bases between. Per germline, CDR1 KGHSH and CDR2 LQKENI. CDR3 length: 16 residues. The CDR3 sequence: CASSHQAHLFSYEQYF. As DNA, the CDR3 is TGTGCCAGCTCACACCAGGCCCATCTATTCTCCTACGAGCAGTACTTC.

The CDR3 bases are TGCGCCAGCAGCTTGGGCTGGACTAGTGCGGAGACCCAGTACTTC. It yields the protein CASSLGWTSAETQYF. This chain uses TRBV5-1 with TRBJ2-5, with 7 bases fitting TRBD2. The CDR3 consists of 15 residues. CDR1 is SGHRS, CDR2 YFSETQ, per germline. After removal of 0 bases from V and 5 bases from J, the junction contained 7 bases not matched to a gene. The complete variable domain, with remaining parts taken from reference TRBV5-1 and TRBJ2-5, reads KAGVTQTPRYLIKTRGQQVTLSCSPISGHRSVSWYQQTPGQGLQFLFEYFSETQRNKGNFPGRFSGRQFSNSRSEMNVSTLELGDSALYLCASSLGWTSAETQYFGPGTRLLVL.

The rearrangement uses TRBV13 and TRBJ2-4; 14 bases match TRBD2. Trimming cost V 5 bases and J 6 bases; bases outside gene matches: 12. The CDR3 extends over 18 amino acids. Germline CDR1 PRHDT, CDR2 FYEKMQ (reference sequence). CDR3 DNA: TGTGCCAGCAGCCGAAGGACTAGCGGGGGGCGCCGGGCAAACATTCAGTACTTC. Translation: CASSRRTSGGRRANIQYF.

The chain carries TRBV18 and TRBJ1-1; D unclear. Germline V gives CDR1 KGHSH, CDR2 LQKENI. The ends were cut back, 5 bases at V and 0 bases at J, with 10 bases in the middle. CDR3 size: 14 residues. CDR3 region: CASSWARLNTEAFF. The CDR3, as DNA: TGTGCCAGCTCATGGGCCAGGTTGAACACTGAAGCTTTCTTT.

The gene calls are TRBV7-9 and TRBJ1-2; D ambiguous. This CDR3 is built from 11 residues. Germline assignment: CDR1 SEHNR and CDR2 FQNEAQ (reference sequence). V was shortened by 5 bases and J by 6 bases, with 7 bases between the two germline ends. CDR3 sequence reads: CASSRGNGYTF. CDR3 DNA sequence: TGTGCCAGCAGCCGCGGGAATGGCTACACCTTC.

This clone was detected once. This chain uses TRBV6-1 with TRBJ1-1, with D possibly TRBD1 on 5 matching bases. The germline gives CDR1 MNHNS, CDR2 SASEGT. This CDR3 comprises 14 residues. V was cut by 5 bases and J by 5 bases, with 15 bases left in between. CDR3 bases: TGTGCCAGCAGTACGTACGGGGGTCTGACTGAAGCTTTCTTT. As protein: CASSTYGGLTEAFF.

The rearrangement joins TRBV7-9 to TRBJ1-3; 7 bases agree with TRBD1. Germline trimming cut 2 bases from V and 3 bases from J; bases unmatched to any gene: 7. The CDR3 has 16 residues. CDR1 is SEHNR, CDR2 FQNEAQ, per germline (reference sequence). CDR3 region: CASSLTAGTDGNTIYF. In DNA form, the CDR3 reads TGTGCCAGCAGCTTAACAGCCGGGACAGATGGAAACACCATATATTTT.

The CDR3 loop reads CASTPSGTGWNYGYTF. CDR3 in DNA: TGTGCCAGCACCCCATCCGGGACAGGGTGGAACTATGGCTACACCTTC. V and J are TRBV4-2 and TRBJ1-2; 9 nucleotides agree with TRBD1. The CDR3 is 16 residues long. J lost 2 bases, V lost 7 bases, and 11 bases had no gene match. CDR1 is LGHNA, CDR2 YNFKEQ, per germline.

This clone was observed a handful of times. J is TRBJ2-7 and V is TRBV19; 10 nucleotides match TRBD1. From germline, CDR1 is LNHDA and CDR2 SQIVND (reference sequence). V trimming: 3 bases; J trimming: 3 bases; junction bases outside the gene matches: 5. CDR3 length: 15 residues. The chain's CDR3 is CASSIRTGGIYEQYF. The CDR3 nucleotides read TGTGCCAGTAGTATCCGGACAGGGGGAATCTACGAGCAGTACTTC.

The sample holds one count of this clone. The rearrangement uses TRBV27 and TRBJ1-1; 12 bases match TRBD1. Losses at the gene ends were 1 base for V and 4 bases for J; bases not matched to a gene: 1. Germline V CDR1 and CDR2: MNHEY, SMNVEV (reference sequence). The CDR3 contains 15 residues. The CDR3 here is CASSLWGQGATEAFF. The CDR3 nucleotides are TGTGCCAGCAGTTTATGGGGACAGGGGGCCACTGAAGCTTTCTTT.

CDR3 protein: CASSQARGYNEQFF. The CDR3 DNA reads TGCGCCAGCAGCCAGGCCCGGGGCTACAATGAGCAGTTCTTC. This rearrangement joins TRBV4-1 to TRBJ2-1; TRBD2 might be the D (5 bases). V shed 3 bases and J shed 3 bases, with 9 bases lying between them. The CDR3 runs to 14 residues. The germline CDR1 and CDR2 sequences are MGHRA and YSYEKL.

V usage is TRBV5-8 and J usage is TRBJ1-6, with D perhaps TRBD1 (5 bases). Germline V gene lookup returns CDR1 SGHTS and CDR2 YDEGEE. This CDR3 is 14 amino acids long. V lost 2 bases, J lost 9 bases, and 12 bases lay in between. The CDR3 sequence is CASSFGGSSSPLHF. CDR3 DNA: TGTGCCAGCAGCTTTGGGGGGTCGAGTTCACCCCTCCACTTT.

The chain carries TRBV19 and TRBJ2-3; 7 nucleotides agree with TRBD2. Germline loops: CDR1 LNHDA, CDR2 SQIVND (reference sequence). After removal of 3 bases from V and 5 bases from J, the junction contained 8 bases not matched to a gene. The CDR3 is made up of 15 amino acids. CDR3 in amino acids: CASSMGLSGRDTQYF. For the CDR3, the DNA is TGTGCCAGTAGTATGGGACTATCAGGGAGAGATACGCAGTATTTT.

This chain joins TRBV6-1 and TRBJ1-1; D might be TRBD1 (6 bases). Germline CDR1 MNHNS, CDR2 SASEGT. This CDR3 spans 11 amino acids. With 5 bases removed from V and 8 bases from J, the gap between germline ends came to 9 bases. The CDR3: CASSTGTEAFF. The CDR3 nucleotides read TGTGCCAGCAGTACCGGGACAGAAGCTTTCTTT.

This chain connects TRBV7-8 to TRBJ2-3; 8 nucleotides line up with TRBD2. The CDR3 length is 14 residues. Germline lookup yields CDR1 SGHVS and CDR2 FQNEAQ. V lost 5 bases to trimming and J lost 3 bases; unmatched junction nucleotides: 4. CDR3 nucleotide sequence: TGTGCCAGCAGCCCCGGGGGGGGGACAGATACGCAGTATTTT. Translated: CASSPGGGTDTQYF.

In DNA, the CDR3 is TGCGCCAGCAGCTTGGGGCCGGACAACCACTATGGCTACACCTTC. Translated: CASSLGPDNHYGYTF. The gene calls are TRBV5-1 and TRBJ1-2; D possibly corresponds to TRBD1 (5 bases). The CDR3 runs to 15 residues. V was shortened by 0 bases and J by 3 bases, with 12 bases between the two germline ends. Germline CDR1 is SGHRS and CDR2 is YFSETQ.

The rearrangement joins TRBV6-6 to TRBJ1-6, with a possible D match to TRBD1 (6 bases). V lost 7 bases and J 1 base, leaving 11 bases between the germline ends. This CDR3 region has 15 residues. The germline gives CDR1 MNHNY, CDR2 SVGAGI (reference sequence). CDR3 sequence: CASNPQGSYNSPLHF. CDR3 nucleotides: TGTGCCAGCAACCCTCAGGGGTCCTATAATTCACCCCTCCACTTT.

The rearrangement uses TRBV5-1 and TRBJ2-1; 8 nucleotides line up with TRBD2. The CDR3 length is 18 residues. The germline V gene encodes CDR1 SGHRS and CDR2 YFSETQ. After removal of 5 bases from V and 0 bases from J, the junction contained 13 bases not matched to a gene. The CDR3: CASSRPAGALSSYNEQFF. The CDR3 DNA is TGCGCCAGCAGTCGCCCAGCGGGGGCCTTAAGCTCCTACAATGAGCAGTTCTTC.

The J gene is TRBJ2-1, the V gene TRBV11-1; 8 bases line up with TRBD1. V was clipped by 3 bases and J by 9 bases; unmatched bases: 4. Looked up from germline, CDR1 is SGHAT and CDR2 is FQDESV (reference sequence). The CDR3 is made up of 13 amino acids. CDR3 amino acids: CASSFTGGGEQFF. In nucleotides, the CDR3 is TGTGCCAGCAGCTTTACAGGGGGTGGTGAGCAGTTCTTC.

The J gene is TRBJ2-7, the V gene TRBV6-5; 7 bases are shared with TRBD1. The CDR3 is 16 residues long. The ends lost 0 bases at V and 5 bases at J; junction bases unmatched: 10. From germline, CDR1 is MNHEY and CDR2 SVGAGI. Here the CDR3 reads CASSYSHGQVHNEQYF. For the CDR3, the DNA is TGTGCCAGCAGTTACTCCCACGGACAGGTCCACAACGAGCAGTACTTC.

The chain couples TRBV2 to TRBJ1-2, with 9 bases lining up with TRBD1. The germline gives CDR1 SNHLY, CDR2 FYNNEI. The CDR3 consists of 16 residues. Germline trimming cut 1 base from V and 7 bases from J; bases unmatched to any gene: 10. The CDR3 nucleotides are TGTGCCAGCAGTGAAGTAAAGCCGAGACAGGGGGGTGGCTACACCTTC. The encoded protein is CASSEVKPRQGGGYTF.

The V gene is TRBV27, the J gene TRBJ2-2, with 7 bases that match TRBD2. This CDR3 comprises 16 residues. Looked up from germline, CDR1 is MNHEY and CDR2 is SMNVEV (reference sequence). V lost 7 bases, J lost 1 base, and 9 bases stayed unmatched. The CDR3 DNA reads TGTGCCAGCACACAGCGGGGACCCCTGAACACCGGGGAGCTGTTTTTT. Its protein product is CASTQRGPLNTGELFF.

The chain carries TRBV5-4 and TRBJ2-1; TRBD2 matches 11 bases. V lost 4 bases to trimming and J lost 9 bases; unmatched junction nucleotides: 6. Germline V lookup: CDR1 SGHNT, CDR2 YYREEE (reference sequence). The CDR3 spans 14 residues. CDR3: CASSPPSGGSEQFF. The CDR3 DNA sequence: TGTGCCAGCAGCCCACCTAGCGGGGGGAGTGAGCAGTTCTTC.